The 8 T cell receptor beta chains below were found in one sample sequenced in a study of prognosis after radiotherapy for stage I lung cancer. The authors amplified TCR beta CDR3 from genomic DNA using two-round multiplex PCR. With primers specific to each TRBV and TRBJ gene, the first-round PCR was performed. TCRdb re-derived calls from the multiplex PCR reads in MiXCR, one entry per CDR3 protein. The data contain fewer than 65,000 distinct CDR3 sequences, approximately 35% of them singletons. Specimen: PBMCs, collected before or after stereotactic body radiation therapy (not recorded which). The receptor source for this set is a donor over 45 with non-small cell lung cancer.

This clonotype was seen ten or more times. The genes are TRBV20-1 and TRBJ2-7, with 12 bases matching TRBD1. Trimming removed 2 bases from V and 4 bases from J; junction bases left unmatched: 6. This CDR3 region has 15 residues. Germline CDR1 DFQATT, CDR2 SNEGSKA (reference sequence). The CDR3 coding sequence is TGCAGTGCTAGAACCGGGACAGGGGGCAGTTACGAGCAGTACTTC. Protein: CSARTGTGGSYEQYF.

This clonotype was detected ten times or more. V gene TRBV4-3 combines with J gene TRBJ2-7; 10 nucleotides align to TRBD2. The CDR3 totals 15 residues. V shed 1 base, J shed 7 bases, and the junction held 7 bases outside the gene matches. Per germline, CDR1 LGHNA and CDR2 YSLEER. In DNA, the CDR3 is TGCGCCAGCAGCCAAGTCCCGACTAGCGGGTTTGAGCAGTACTTC. It translates to CASSQVPTSGFEQYF.

In its sample, this clonotype was seen a few times. Given a much more abundant clone one base away, this may be a read error. The chain couples TRBV6-1 to TRBJ1-5, with a weak D call TRBD1 (5 bases). The CDR3 runs 14 residues. Germline CDR1 and CDR2: MNHNS and SASEGT. Trimming removed 6 bases from V and 7 bases from J, with 16 bases in between. This CDR3 reads CASSRLSREQPQHF. The CDR3 DNA is TGTGCCAGCAGCCGATTGAGCAGGGAGCAGCCCCAGCATTTT.

This clonotype was detected a few times. This may be a read error: a much more frequent sequence differs by one nucleotide. J is TRBJ2-1 and V is TRBV9; 7 nucleotides align to TRBD1. Germline loops: CDR1 SGDLS, CDR2 YYNGEE. This CDR3 region has 15 residues. V gave up 6 bases and J gave up 6 bases; unmatched junction bases: 12. CDR3 loop: CASNRGGGACNEQFF. CDR3 DNA sequence: TGTGCCAGCAACAGGGGCGGAGGCGCCTGCAATGAGCAGTTCTTC.

Turning to this clonotype: A much larger clone sits a single nucleotide away, making a read error possible. V gene TRBV6-1 combines with J gene TRBJ1-5; maybe TRBD1 (5 bases). This CDR3 contains 13 residues. CDR1 is MNHNS and CDR2 is SASEGT in the germline V gene. CDR3 coding DNA: TGTGCCAGCCAGGGTGACGGATATCAGCGCCAGCATTTT. Translating gives CASQGDGYQRQHF.

This clonotype was counted at least ten times. V usage is TRBV2 and J usage is TRBJ1-4; 7 nucleotides align to TRBD1. J gave up 5 bases and V 3 bases, and 3 bases lay outside the gene matches. The CDR3 loop spans 14 amino acids. Germline CDR1 and CDR2: SNHLY and FYNNEI. The CDR3 region is CASSDPQGNEKLFF. The CDR3 nucleotides are TGTGCCAGCAGTGACCCACAGGGGAATGAAAAACTGTTTTTT.

This clonotype was seen many times. V gene TRBV27 combines with J gene TRBJ1-2; 9 bases map to TRBD1. V lost 6 bases and J lost 5; bases outside the gene matches: 4. The CDR3 runs 13 residues. Germline CDR1 MNHEY, CDR2 SMNVEV (reference sequence). The CDR3 here is CASRRTGAYGYTF. The CDR3, as DNA: TGTGCCAGCAGGCGGACAGGGGCGTATGGCTACACCTTC.

This clonotype was recorded at least ten times. The chain combines TRBV27 with TRBJ2-2; 8 bases are shared with TRBD2. The CDR3 contains 14 residues. Losses at the gene ends were 7 bases for V and 7 bases for J; bases not matched to a gene: 8. Looked up from germline, CDR1 is MNHEY and CDR2 is SMNVEV (reference sequence). In DNA, the CDR3 is TGTGCCAGCACTACTAGCGGAGGAGGCGGGGAGCTGTTTTTT. As protein: CASTTSGGGGELFF.